The sequence of this TCR beta chain was determined in a study of blood T cell repertoires in COVID-19. This CDR3 is built from 15 residues. With 5 bases clipped from V and 10 bases from J, the junction kept 12 bases outside the gene matches. The germline V gene has CDR1 SGHAT and CDR2 FQNNGV. Only in-frame clones appear in the TCRdb table, and some are missing; sequencing was by immunoSEQ multiplex PCR. This sample has 200,000 to 250,000 clones; 80% to 90% occur once, and the top ten carry 9.7%. The sequenced sample was peripheral blood. This chain joins TRBV11-2 and TRBJ2-4; 9 positions match TRBD1. The receptor comes from a man aged 50-60 years with active or convalescent COVID-19. CDR3 in DNA: TGTGCCAGCAGCCCCTCCCCGGGACAGGGAAAAATTCAGTACTTC. It specifies CASSPSPGQGKIQYF.